This is a list of T cell receptor beta chains from one sample in a study of OX40 agonist ivuxolimab in advanced cancers. Only in-frame clones appear in the TCRdb table, and some are missing; sequencing was by immunoSEQ multiplex PCR. The sample shows about 16,000 clones, over 70% of them seen only once. This specimen was CD4+ or CD8+ T cells sorted from blood, taken in a trial of the OX40 agonist ivuxolimab. The receptors were sampled from an adult with an advanced solid tumor such as melanoma, head and neck, liver or kidney cancer. CDR3s include the opening cysteine and the closing phenylalanine or tryptophan. A D gene is named only where the DNA matches it firmly. Part of the rows lack a size; the others show once, few, many or a class for expanded clones.

clone_size j_call v_call d_call cdr3_length cdr3_nt cdr3_aa
- TRBJ2-3 TRBV2 - 15 TGTGCCAGCAGTGAAGTGGCCACTGGCACAGATACGCAGTATTTT CASSEVATGTDTQYF
few TRBJ2-7 TRBV4-1 TRBD2 17 TGCGCCAGCAGCCAACTCACTGGGGGGGACGGAACCTACGAGCAGTACTTC CASSQLTGGDGTYEQYF
- TRBJ2-7 TRBV7-9 - 13 TGTGCCAGCAGCGAGAGGTACGGCGGCGAGCAGTACTTC CASSERYGGEQYF
- TRBJ1-5 TRBV6-5 - 15 TGTGCCAGCAGTTATTGGACCCCTAGCAATCAGCCCCAGCATTTT CASSYWTPSNQPQHF
- TRBJ2-7 TRBV5-6 - 15 TGTGCCAGCAGCTGGGGGAGGGGGATGTCCTACGAGCAGTACTTC CASSWGRGMSYEQYF
- TRBJ1-1 TRBV4-2 - 15 TGTGCCAGCAGCCAAGAGCCCCCGGCGAACACTGAAGCTTTCTTT CASSQEPPANTEAFF
- TRBJ2-7 TRBV5-4 TRBD2 18 TGTGCCAGCAGCCAATTGGGACTAGCGGGGGGGAGTCTATACGAGCAGTACTTC CASSQLGLAGGSLYEQYF
- TRBJ2-3 TRBV4-1 TRBD2 16 TGCGCCAGCAGTTTACCCCAGGGAGGCGGGGGGGATACGCAGTATTTT CASSLPQGGGGDTQYF
once TRBJ2-7 TRBV9 TRBD2 18 TGTGCCAGCAGCGTAGCGGCTAGCGGGGGGACCATCTCCTACGAGCAGTACTTC CASSVAASGGTISYEQYF
- TRBJ1-1 TRBV6-5 - 15 TGTGCCAGCAGTTACTCGACGGCCATGAACACTGAAGCTTTCTTT CASSYSTAMNTEAFF
- TRBJ2-5 TRBV5-4 - 14 TGTGCCAGCAGCTTGTGGGGTTACCAAGAGACCCAGTACTTC CASSLWGYQETQYF
medium-sized TRBJ1-3 TRBV2 TRBD1 15 TGTGCCAGCAGTGAGGGGACAGGGGGAATTTACACCATATATTTT CASSEGTGGIYTIYF
- TRBJ2-1 TRBV13 - 11 TGTGCCAGCAGCCCCTCGGATGAGCAGTTCTTC CASSPSDEQFF
- TRBJ2-3 TRBV27 TRBD1 14 TGTGCCACCTGGGGGACAGGGAGCACAGATACGCAGTATTTT CATWGTGSTDTQYF
once TRBJ1-2 TRBV7-2 - 13 TGTGCCAGCAGCTTAGAGCGGGGTAATGGCTACACCTTC CASSLERGNGYTF
- TRBJ2-1 TRBV6-6 TRBD2 14 TGTGCCAGCAGTTCCGACGGGGGGGGTCCTGAGCAGTTCTTC CASSSDGGGPEQFF
few TRBJ1-1 TRBV2 - 14 TGTGCCAGGCCCAGGGGCGAGTTAAACACTGAAGCTTTCTTT CARPRGELNTEAFF
- TRBJ2-1 TRBV4-3 TRBD2 15 TGCGCCAGCAGCCAAGACAGCGGGGGGTACAATGAGCAGTTCTTC CASSQDSGGYNEQFF
few TRBJ1-2 TRBV4-1 - 13 TGCGCCAGCAGCCAAGGACAGTCCTATGGCTACACCTTC CASSQGQSYGYTF
few TRBJ2-6 TRBV5-6 - 15 TGTGCCAGCAGGGAAGGGGACTCTGGGGCCAACGTCCTGACTTTC CASREGDSGANVLTF
once TRBJ2-5 TRBV6-1 - 11 TGTGCCAAGAGGGGGGGTGAGACCCAGTACTTC CAKRGGETQYF
- TRBJ1-3 TRBV6-5 - 15 TGTGCCAGCAGTTACTCAGGGCTCTCTGGAAACACCATATATTTT CASSYSGLSGNTIYF
- TRBJ2-7 TRBV5-1 - 15 TGCGCCGGCAGCTTGGCTTCGGGGGCCCGAGTCGAGCAGTACTTC CAGSLASGARVEQYF
- TRBJ2-1 TRBV4-1 TRBD2 15 TGCGCCAGCAGCCCAACTAGCGGGGGAGGCGATGAGCAGTTCTTC CASSPTSGGGDEQFF
once TRBJ2-1 TRBV27 - 15 TGTGCCAGCAGTTTGGAACAGGGAGGGGACTATGAGCAGTTCTTC CASSLEQGGDYEQFF
- TRBJ2-7 TRBV27 - 14 TGTGCCAGCAAGCTCTGGACGGATACCTACGAGCAGTACTTC CASKLWTDTYEQYF
- TRBJ2-7 TRBV11-3 TRBD2 15 TGTGCCAGCAGCTTAGACAATAGCGGGGGCTACGAGCAGTACTTC CASSLDNSGGYEQYF
few TRBJ2-7 TRBV5-4 - 13 TGTGCCAGCAGCTACGAGCCAGGCAGCGAGCAGTACTTC CASSYEPGSEQYF
- TRBJ2-4 TRBV9 - 14 TGTGCCAGCAGCGTGGGAGGAAGAGGGGACATTCAGTACTTC CASSVGGRGDIQYF
- TRBJ2-5 TRBV6-7 - 15 TGTGCCAGCAGCTTACCTAAAACAGGGTCGGAGACCCAGTACTTC CASSLPKTGSETQYF
- TRBJ1-1 TRBV9 TRBD1 18 TGTGCCAGCAGCGACCCCGGGACAGGAGCATGGTTGAACACTGAAGCTTTCTTT CASSDPGTGAWLNTEAFF
once TRBJ2-7 TRBV27 - 14 TGTGCCAGCAGTCCACGGACAGCATCCTACGAGCAGTACTTC CASSPRTASYEQYF
- TRBJ2-7 TRBV5-6 - 13 TGTGCCAGCAGCCTGGGGTCAGGGCCCGAGCAGTACTTC CASSLGSGPEQYF
- TRBJ1-1 TRBV28 TRBD1 14 TGTGCCAGCAGTTTCCACAGGGGGAACACTGAAGCTTTCTTT CASSFHRGNTEAFF
few TRBJ2-6 TRBV5-1 TRBD1 17 TGCGCCAGCAGTCAAGACAGGGTGTATGCTGGGGCCAACGTCCTGACTTTC CASSQDRVYAGANVLTF
- TRBJ2-5 TRBV4-3 TRBD2 15 TGCGCCAGCAGCCAAGATGCAAGCGGGGGGGAGACCCAGTACTTC CASSQDASGGETQYF